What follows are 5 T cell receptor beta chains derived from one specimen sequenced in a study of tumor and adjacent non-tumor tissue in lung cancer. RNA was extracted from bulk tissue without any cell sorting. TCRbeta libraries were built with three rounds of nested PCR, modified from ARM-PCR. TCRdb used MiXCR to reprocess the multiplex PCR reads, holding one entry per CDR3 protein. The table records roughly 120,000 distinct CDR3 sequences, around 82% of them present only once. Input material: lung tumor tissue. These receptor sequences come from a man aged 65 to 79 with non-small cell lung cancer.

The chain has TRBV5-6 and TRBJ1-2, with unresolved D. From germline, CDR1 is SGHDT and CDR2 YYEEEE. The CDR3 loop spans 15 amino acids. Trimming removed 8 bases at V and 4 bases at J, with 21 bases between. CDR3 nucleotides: TGTGCCAGAAGCCTGGCTGGTAGGGCGTTCTATGGCTACACCTTC. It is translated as CARSLAGRAFYGYTF.

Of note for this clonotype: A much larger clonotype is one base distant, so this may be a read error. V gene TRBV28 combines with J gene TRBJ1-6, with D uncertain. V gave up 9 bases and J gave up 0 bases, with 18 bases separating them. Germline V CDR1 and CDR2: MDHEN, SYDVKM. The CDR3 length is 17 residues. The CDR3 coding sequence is TGTGCCAGAAGTCCAGTAGGAGCGTTCTCCTATAATTCACCCCTCCACTTT. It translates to CARSPVGAFSYNSPLHF.

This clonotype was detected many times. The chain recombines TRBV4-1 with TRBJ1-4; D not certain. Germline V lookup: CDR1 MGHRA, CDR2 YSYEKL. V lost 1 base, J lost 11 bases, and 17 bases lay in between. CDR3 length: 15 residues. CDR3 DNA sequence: TGCGCCAGCAGCCAAGTAACAACCGATCCCCGGAAACTGTTTTTT. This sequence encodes CASSQVTTDPRKLFF.

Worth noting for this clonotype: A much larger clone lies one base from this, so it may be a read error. CDR3 sequence reads: CSALGQVLIYEQYF. CDR3 DNA: TGCAGTGCTCTAGGACAGGTTTTAATCTACGAGCAGTACTTC. The V gene is TRBV20-1, the J gene TRBJ2-7; 7 bases fit TRBD1. Per the germline V gene, CDR1 is DFQATT and CDR2 is SNEGSKA (reference sequence). V was pared by 5 bases and J by 3 bases, with 10 bases of the junction left unmatched. The CDR3 sequence is 14 residues long.

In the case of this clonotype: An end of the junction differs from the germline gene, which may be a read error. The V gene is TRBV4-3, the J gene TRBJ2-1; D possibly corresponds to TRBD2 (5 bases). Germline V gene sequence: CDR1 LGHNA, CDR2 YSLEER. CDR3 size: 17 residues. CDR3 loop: CASSQDPSGSEYNEQSF. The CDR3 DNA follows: TGCGCCAGCAGCCAAGACCCATCGGGATCTGAATACAATGAGCAGTCCTTC.